This TCR beta chain was recorded in a study of blood T cells in healthy people across ages. Study results and limitations: Unknown CMV status may confound age-related changes in expanded clones.

The CDR3 loop spans 13 amino acids. Germline loops: CDR1 MNHEY, CDR2 SVGAGI. V was cut by 11 bases and J by 7 bases, with 20 bases left in between. Turning to this clonotype: The antigen remains unidentified.

A second PCR, run for about 7 to 11 cycles, used a sample-barcoded 5' primer plus a J-beta primer mix. TCRdb reprocessed the 5' RACE reads with MiXCR, giving one entry per CDR3 protein. This repertoire shows some 850,000 distinct CDR3 sequences, roughly 24% found once; its top ten account for about 3%. This sample was also put to use in a study of T cells of mothers and their children. As that report states: Samples came from a few healthy Caucasian mothers and their six children. Overlap measured in related mother-child pairs was slightly, non-significantly higher than in unrelated pairs.

Sequencing input: blood. The chain is built from TRBV6-5 and TRBJ1-1, with TRBD1 as a possible D gene (5 bases). This clonotype originated in a boy between 10 and 17 years old in good health. CDR3 in DNA: TGTGCCGTAGGGGAGCGTCCATCGGGTGAAGCTTTCTTT. The encoded protein is CAVGERPSGEAFF.